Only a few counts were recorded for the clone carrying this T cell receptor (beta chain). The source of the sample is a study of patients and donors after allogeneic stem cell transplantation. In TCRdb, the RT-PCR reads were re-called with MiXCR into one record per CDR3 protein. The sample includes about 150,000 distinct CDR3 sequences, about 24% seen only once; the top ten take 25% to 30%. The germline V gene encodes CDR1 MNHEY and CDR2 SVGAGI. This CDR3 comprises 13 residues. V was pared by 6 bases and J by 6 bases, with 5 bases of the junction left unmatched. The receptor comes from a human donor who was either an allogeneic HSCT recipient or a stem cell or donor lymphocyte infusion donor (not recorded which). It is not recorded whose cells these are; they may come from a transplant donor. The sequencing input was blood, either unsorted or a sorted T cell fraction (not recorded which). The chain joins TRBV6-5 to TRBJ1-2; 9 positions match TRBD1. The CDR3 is CASRGQGRNGYTF. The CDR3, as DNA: TGTGCCAGCAGGGGACAGGGTCGGAATGGCTACACCTTC.